This T cell receptor (beta chain) appears in the sequencing data of a study of blood T cell repertoires in COVID-19. Method: immunoSEQ multiplex PCR; TCRdb's copy keeps in-frame clones and lacks some. The sample records 150,000 or so clones, around four fifths being singletons. Cohorts were determined from participant-reported clinical history. Trimming took 6 bases from V and 0 from J, leaving 14 bases between them. The CDR3 sequence is 16 residues long. Germline assignment: CDR1 SNHLY and CDR2 FYNNEI. This clone was recorded many times. V is TRBV2 and J is TRBJ2-2; D may be TRBD2 (7 bases). Sequencing was carried out using PBMCs or T cells enriched from blood (not recorded which). This clonotype originated in a woman in her forties or fifties who had recovered from COVID-19. CDR3 residues: CASRRGLLANTGELFF. The DNA for the CDR3 is TGTGCCAGCAGGCGGGGGCTCCTCGCGAACACCGGGGAGCTGTTTTTT.